This note documents a single T cell receptor beta chain sequence. The PCR was carried out with 60 Vbeta primers and 13 Jbeta primers. Profiling relied on immunoSEQ multiplex PCR, and the TCRdb table lists in-frame clones only, not all of them. The sample lists tens of thousands of clones; 75% to 80% were seen once. Germline values: CDR1 MGHDK, CDR2 SYGVNS. The V and J ends lost 8 bases and 5 bases respectively, with 12 bases between them. The CDR3 is made up of 13 amino acids. The data are from a study of cytomegalovirus exposure and HLA in healthy donors. The source of this sequence is a man aged 35 to 55 in good health and CMV-seronegative. V is TRBV25-1 and J is TRBJ2-2, with TRBD2 as a possible D gene (5 bases). Sequenced material: PBMCs. The CDR3 is CASEASRTGELFF. The DNA for the CDR3 is TGTGCCAGCGAAGCTAGCAGGACCGGGGAGCTGTTTTTT.